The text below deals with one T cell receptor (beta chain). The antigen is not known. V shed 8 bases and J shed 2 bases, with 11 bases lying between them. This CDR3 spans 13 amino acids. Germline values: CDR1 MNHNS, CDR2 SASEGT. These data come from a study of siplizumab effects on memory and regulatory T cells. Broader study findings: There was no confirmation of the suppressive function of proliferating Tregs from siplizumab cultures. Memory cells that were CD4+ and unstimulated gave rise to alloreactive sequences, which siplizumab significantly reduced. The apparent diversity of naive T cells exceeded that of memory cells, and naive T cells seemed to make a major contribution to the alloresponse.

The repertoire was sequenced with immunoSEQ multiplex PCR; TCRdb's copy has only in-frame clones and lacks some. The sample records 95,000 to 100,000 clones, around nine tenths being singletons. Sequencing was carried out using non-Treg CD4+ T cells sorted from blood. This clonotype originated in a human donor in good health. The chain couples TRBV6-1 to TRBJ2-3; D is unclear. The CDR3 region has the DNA TGTGCCAGCCGACTCCCCGTCACAGATACGCAGTATTTT. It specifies CASRLPVTDTQYF.